These 9 T cell receptor beta chains share one sample of origin, sequenced in a study of T cell responses to AZD1222 COVID-19 vaccine. Produced via immunoSEQ multiplex PCR; TCRdb's table is partial and in-frame only. This repertoire shows just under 95,000 clones, approximately 90% found once; its top ten account for 20% to 25%. This specimen consisted of peripheral blood, obtained on day 0 of AZD1222 vaccination. These TCRs come from an adult in good health.

This chain joins TRBV19 and TRBJ1-2; a possible D gene is TRBD1 (6 bases). CDR1 is LNHDA, CDR2 SQIVND, per germline (reference sequence). CDR3 length: 14 residues. The V end was cut by 5 bases, the J end by 2 bases, with 12 bases between. The CDR3 nucleotides read TGTGCCAGTAGTGGGCAGGGACACAACTATGGCTACACCTTC. Protein sequence: CASSGQGHNYGYTF.

The gene calls are TRBV19 and TRBJ2-2; TRBD1 aligns across 7 bases. The CDR3 contains 17 residues. V lost 5 bases, J lost 3 bases, and 12 bases stayed unmatched. Per the germline V gene, CDR1 is LNHDA and CDR2 is SQIVND (reference sequence). The CDR3 region has the DNA TGTGCCAGTAGTGTTACCCCGGGACAGCCACACACCGGGGAGCTGTTTTTT. Protein product: CASSVTPGQPHTGELFF. The full variable domain, rest sourced from reference TRBV19 and TRBJ2-2, is DGGITQSPKYLFRKEGQNVTLSCEQNLNHDAMYWYRQDPGQGLRLIYYSQIVNDFQKGDIAEGYSVSREKKESFPLTVTSAQKNPTAFYLCASSVTPGQPHTGELFFGEGSRLTVL.

This clone is a singleton in its sample. The chain is built from TRBV5-6 and TRBJ2-2, with 10 bases that match TRBD1. The trim removed 3 bases at V and 5 bases at J, leaving 4 bases unmatched. Germline values: CDR1 SGHDT, CDR2 YYEEEE. The CDR3 runs 15 residues. The CDR3 is CASSSGQGVTGELFF. CDR3 DNA: TGTGCCAGCAGCTCAGGACAGGGGGTAACCGGGGAGCTGTTTTTT.

The chain recombines TRBV6-4 with TRBJ1-4; D gene ambiguous. Germline CDR1 is MRHNA and CDR2 is SNTAGT. CDR3 size: 14 residues. The V and J ends lost 2 bases and 0 bases respectively, with 4 bases between them. The CDR3 is CASSDGATNEKLFF. CDR3 DNA sequence: TGTGCCAGCAGTGACGGGGCAACTAATGAAAAACTGTTTTTT.

The V and J genes are TRBV28 and TRBJ2-1, with D tentatively TRBD2 (7 bases). V gave up 3 bases and J gave up 10 bases, with 13 bases separating them. Germline V gene sequence: CDR1 MDHEN, CDR2 SYDVKM. The CDR3 totals 13 residues. CDR3 DNA: TGTGCCAGCAGTTTTGATGGGAGGGGGGAGCAGTTCTTC. As protein: CASSFDGRGEQFF.

This chain links TRBV5-5 with TRBJ2-3; 12 bases align to TRBD2. Trimming took 4 bases from V and 3 from J; bases not matched to a gene: 12. This CDR3 has 18 amino acids. The V gene's germline CDR1 is SGHKS and CDR2 YYEKEE (reference sequence). CDR3 nucleotides: TGTGCCAGCAGCGCCAGTCGACTAGCGGGGGTTGGGACAGATACGCAGTATTTT. Protein sequence: CASSASRLAGVGTDTQYF.

The chain couples TRBV2 to TRBJ1-4; no reliable D call. V was pared by 5 bases and J by 8 bases, with 15 bases between. From germline, CDR1 is SNHLY and CDR2 FYNNEI. The CDR3 is made up of 14 amino acids. The CDR3 DNA follows: TGTGCCAGCAGTTTCTCGGGGAGTTGGGAAAAACTGTTTTTT. Its protein product is CASSFSGSWEKLFF.

The chain carries TRBV3-1 (or the pseudogene TRBV3-2) and TRBJ1-5; D perhaps matches TRBD1 (5 bases). This CDR3 contains 14 residues. V was cut by 1 base and J by 7 bases, with 11 bases left in between. The V gene's germline CDR1 is LGHDT and CDR2 YNNKEL (reference sequence). The CDR3 is CASSQGGREQPQHF. CDR3 nucleotide sequence: TGTGCCAGCAGCCAAGGCGGCAGGGAACAGCCCCAGCATTTT.

J is TRBJ1-2 and V is TRBV18, with D unresolved. Germline V gene lookup returns CDR1 KGHSH and CDR2 LQKENI. The CDR3 length is 14 residues. Trimming stripped 4 bases from V and 8 bases from J, with 17 bases between. The CDR3 region has the DNA TGTGCCAGCTCACTCTACGACTTGTCTATGGGCTACACCTTC. It translates to CASSLYDLSMGYTF.